This T cell receptor (beta chain) was profiled in a study of spatial heterogeneity in lung cancer. Study in general: Patients with untreated early-stage non-small cell lung cancer, numbering roughly 69, were the donors. Any follow-up PBMC samples that were available went on to be sequenced, and the median time to follow-up was two to three years after resection.

This clonotype was seen a handful of times. J lost 2 bases, V lost 2 bases, and 12 bases had no gene match. This CDR3 contains 19 residues. Per the germline V gene, CDR1 is SGHRS and CDR2 is YFSETQ. Every TCR cDNA molecule carried a tag that served as a unique molecular identifier. TCRdb re-analysed the 5' RACE reads in MiXCR, keeping a single row per CDR3 protein. The repertoire holds about 70,000 distinct CDR3 sequences, with roughly 8.9% as singletons. The time point: blood at routine non-recurrence follow-up after resection. Whole RNA, isolated from tumor, nontumor lung or frozen PBMC, was sequenced without prior sorting.

This sequence originates from a female donor with early-stage non-small cell lung cancer. The starting material was PBMCs, obtained at follow-up. The V call is TRBV5-1, the J call TRBJ2-1; 11 bases are a match to TRBD2. The CDR3 protein is CASSFPGLAVEGTYNEQFF. CDR3 bases: TGCGCCAGCAGCTTCCCGGGACTAGCGGTCGAAGGCACCTACAATGAGCAGTTCTTC. Looking up the rest from reference TRBV5-1 and TRBJ2-1 gives the full variable domain: KAGVTQTPRYLIKTRGQQVTLSCSPISGHRSVSWYQQTPGQGLQFLFEYFSETQRNKGNFPGRFSGRQFSNSRSEMNVSTLELGDSALYLCASSFPGLAVEGTYNEQFFGPGTRLTVL.